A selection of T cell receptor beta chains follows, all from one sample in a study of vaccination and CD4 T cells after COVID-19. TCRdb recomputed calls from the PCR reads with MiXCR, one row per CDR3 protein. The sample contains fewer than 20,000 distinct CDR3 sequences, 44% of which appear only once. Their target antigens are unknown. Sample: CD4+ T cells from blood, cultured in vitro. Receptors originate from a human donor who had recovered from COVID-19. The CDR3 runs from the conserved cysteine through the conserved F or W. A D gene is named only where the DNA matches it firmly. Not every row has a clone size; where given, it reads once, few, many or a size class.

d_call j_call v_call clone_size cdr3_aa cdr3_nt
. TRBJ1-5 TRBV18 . CASSPSSGGVYQPQHF TGTGCCAGCTCACCGAGCTCCGGGGGGGTTTATCAGCCCCAGCATTTT
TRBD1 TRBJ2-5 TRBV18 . CASSPDRVVETQYF TGTGCCAGCTCACCCGACAGGGTGGTGGAGACCCAGTACTTC
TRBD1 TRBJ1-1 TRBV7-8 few CASSLEGQGDTEAFF TGTGCCAGCAGCTTAGAGGGACAGGGGGACACTGAAGCTTTCTTT
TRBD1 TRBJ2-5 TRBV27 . CASSKRDRGFSTQYF TGTGCCAGCAGCAAACGGGACAGGGGGTTTTCGACCCAGTACTTC
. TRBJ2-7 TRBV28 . CASNLSGSDEQYF TGTGCCAGCAACTTGTCCGGGAGCGACGAGCAGTACTTC
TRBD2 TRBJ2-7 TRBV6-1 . CASGTSGIYEQYF TGTGCCTCGGGGACTAGCGGGATATACGAGCAGTACTTC
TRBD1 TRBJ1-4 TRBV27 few CASSLNRDRREKLFF TGTGCCAGCAGCCTTAACCGGGACAGGAGGGAAAAACTGTTTTTT
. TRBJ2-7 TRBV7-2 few CASSLTQVDEQYF TGTGCCAGCAGCTTAACACAAGTTGACGAGCAGTACTTC
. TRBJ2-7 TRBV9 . CASRIFGSYEQYF TGTGCCAGCAGAATATTCGGATCCTACGAGCAGTACTTC
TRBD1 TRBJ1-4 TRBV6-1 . CASSLDRVGFGKLFF TGTGCCAGCAGCCTTGACAGGGTGGGGTTCGGTAAACTGTTTTTT
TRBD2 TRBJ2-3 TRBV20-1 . CSARTSGSRADTQYF TGCAGTGCACGGACTAGCGGGAGTAGAGCAGATACGCAGTATTTT
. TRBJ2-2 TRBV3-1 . CASSQGQNTGELFF TGTGCCAGCAGCCAAGGTCAAAACACCGGGGAGCTGTTTTTT
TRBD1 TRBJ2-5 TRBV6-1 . CASSQGAKTQYF TGTGCCAGCAGTCAGGGGGCTAAGACCCAGTACTTC
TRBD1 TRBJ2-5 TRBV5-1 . CASSLIGQGASGVQETQYF TGCGCCAGCAGCTTAATCGGACAGGGGGCTAGCGGGGTCCAAGAGACCCAGTACTTC
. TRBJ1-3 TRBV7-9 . CASSLEGPGNTIYF TGTGCCAGCAGCTTAGAAGGCCCTGGAAACACCATATATTTT
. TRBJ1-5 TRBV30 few CAWSVGATAGNNQPQHF TGTGCCTGGAGTGTAGGGGCCACAGCGGGAAACAATCAGCCCCAGCATTTT
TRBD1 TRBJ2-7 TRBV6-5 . CASSYSDRSYEQYF TGTGCCAGCAGTTACTCGGACAGGTCCTACGAGCAGTACTTC
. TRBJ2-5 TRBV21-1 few CASSKVGTGKGVQETQYF TGTGCCAGCAGCAAAGTAGGGACAGGCAAGGGGGTCCAAGAGACCCAGTACTTC
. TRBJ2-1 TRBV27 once CASSFSIEYNEQFF TGTGCCAGCAGTTTCAGCATCGAATACAATGAGCAGTTCTTC
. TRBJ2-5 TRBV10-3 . CAIRNQDSRETQYF TGTGCCATCAGGAACCAAGACAGTCGAGAGACCCAGTACTTC
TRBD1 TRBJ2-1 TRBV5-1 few CASSKGDSNEQFF TGCGCCAGCAGCAAGGGGGACAGCAATGAGCAGTTCTTC
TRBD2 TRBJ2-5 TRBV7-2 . CASSLLLAGAGETQYF TGTGCCAGCAGCTTACTTCTAGCGGGAGCTGGGGAGACCCAGTACTTC
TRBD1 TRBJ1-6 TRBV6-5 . CASSSAGLGQVNSPLHF TGTGCCAGCAGTTCGGCGGGCTTAGGACAGGTCAATTCACCCCTCCACTTT
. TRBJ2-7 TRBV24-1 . CATSDPGLSYEQYF TGTGCCACCAGTGATCCCGGACTCTCCTACGAGCAGTACTTC
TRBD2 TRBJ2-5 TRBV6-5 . CASSSGLAVYQETQYF TGTGCCAGCAGTTCGGGACTAGCGGTTTACCAAGAGACCCAGTACTTC
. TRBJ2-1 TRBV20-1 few CSANVPPSEQFF TGCAGTGCGAACGTCCCCCCCAGTGAGCAGTTCTTC
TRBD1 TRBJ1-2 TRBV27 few CASSLDRASYGYTF TGTGCCAGCAGTTTAGACAGGGCTAGCTATGGCTACACCTTC
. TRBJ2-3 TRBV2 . CASREGLIDTQYF TGTGCCAGCAGGGAGGGGCTCATCGATACGCAGTATTTT